This passage covers 30 T cell receptor beta chains from one sample sequenced in a study of shared clonotypes between healthy human individuals (dated by TCRdb to 2018 to 2020). The method was the immunoSEQ multiplex PCR assay. Not all clones reach the TCRdb copy of this immuneACCESS table, which keeps in-frame sequences only. Checked studies attribute under half of the gap to unresolved V genes and leave the rest unexplained. This sample comprises some 2.1 million clones, roughly 94% of them detected only once. The ten largest account for 0.1% to 0.15% of the sample. The sequenced material came from naive CD4+ T cells sorted from blood. The sample's cell subset or site, from its label and the paper: CD45RA+ positively selected. The source is a man younger than 30 in good health.

J is TRBJ2-1 and V is TRBV6-5, with 9 bases identical to TRBD2. Losses at the gene ends were 4 bases for V and 3 bases for J; bases not matched to a gene: 4. The length of the CDR3 is 15 residues. In germline, CDR1 is MNHEY, CDR2 SVGAGI. CDR3 sequence: CASSSDSGGYNEQFF. The CDR3 coding sequence is TGTGCCAGCAGTTCGGATAGCGGGGGCTACAATGAGCAGTTCTTC.

The V and J genes are TRBV19 and TRBJ1-5; maybe TRBD1 (6 bases). Germline CDR1 is LNHDA and CDR2 is SQIVND (reference sequence). V was cut by 4 bases and J by 3 bases, with 13 bases left in between. The CDR3 length is 15 residues. The CDR3 nucleotides are TGTGCCAGTAGTACCCGACAGGCTTACAATCAGCCCCAGCATTTT. It codes for CASSTRQAYNQPQHF.

The gene calls are TRBV10-3 and TRBJ2-2; D uncertain. The germline V and J ends were trimmed by 2 bases and 7 bases, with 5 bases remaining between them. The CDR3 has 12 residues. Looked up from germline, CDR1 is ENHRY and CDR2 is SYGVKD. In nucleotides, the CDR3 is TGTGCCATCAGTGAGGGCGTCGGGGAGCTGTTTTTT. It is translated as CAISEGVGELFF.

The genes are TRBV10-1 and TRBJ2-3, with 7 bases identical to TRBD2. Germline V gene data show CDR1 as WNHNN and CDR2 as SYGVQD (reference sequence). The CDR3 consists of 14 residues. Losses at the gene ends were 6 bases for V and 3 bases for J; bases not matched to a gene: 6. This chain's CDR3 is CASSRGGLTDTQYF. In DNA, the CDR3 is TGCGCCAGCAGCCGCGGGGGACTGACAGATACGCAGTATTTT.

The chain employs TRBV10-3 and TRBJ1-6; possibly TRBD1 for D (5 bases). The length of the CDR3 is 15 residues. Germline loops: CDR1 ENHRY, CDR2 SYGVKD. The V gene lost 5 bases and the J gene lost 9 bases, with 17 bases spanning the gap. The CDR3 coding sequence is TGTGCCATCAGTCAGGAGGGACCAACACTTTCACCCCTCCACTTT. This translates into CAISQEGPTLSPLHF.

The chain couples TRBV9 to TRBJ1-2; no clear D gene. Trimming pared 4 bases from V and 10 bases from J, leaving 29 bases between. Looked up from germline, CDR1 is SGDLS and CDR2 is YYNGEE. The CDR3 loop spans 17 amino acids. The CDR3, as DNA: TGTGCCAGCAGCCCCCCCCGTCGGGAGGTGGGCTTTATTGACTACACCTTC. This gives the protein CASSPPRREVGFIDYTF. Supplemented by reference TRBV9 and TRBJ1-2, the full variable domain reads DSGVTQTPKHLITATGQRVTLRCSPRSGDLSVYWYQQSLDQGLQFLIQYYNGEERAKGNILERFSAQQFPDLHSELNLSSLELGDSALYFCASSPPRREVGFIDYTFGSGTRLTVV.

This clone is a singleton in its sample. The chain has TRBV5-1 and TRBJ2-5; D possibly corresponds to TRBD1 (6 bases). V gave up 1 base and J gave up 5 bases, with 12 bases separating them. The length of the CDR3 is 14 residues. Germline CDR1 is SGHRS and CDR2 is YFSETQ. The DNA for the CDR3 is TGCGCCAGCAGCTTGAATCCAGGGGAGGAGACCCAGTACTTC. Translating gives CASSLNPGEETQYF.

This clone was recorded only once. The rearrangement links TRBV10-2 to TRBJ1-1, with D hard to call. There are 13 residues in the CDR3. Trimming pared 2 bases from V and 3 bases from J, leaving 7 bases between. Germline CDR1 reads WSHSY; CDR2 reads SAAADI. CDR3 residues: CASSEIAYTEAFF. CDR3 in DNA: TGCGCCAGCAGTGAGATAGCTTACACTGAAGCTTTCTTT.

In nucleotides, the CDR3 is TGTGCCAGCAGCCCCTCCGGGACAGGGACGGGGGCCAACGTCCTGACTTTC. Translation: CASSPSGTGTGANVLTF. This chain uses TRBV9 with TRBJ2-6, with 9 bases aligning to TRBD1. Germline trimming cut 4 bases from V and 4 bases from J; bases unmatched to any gene: 9. This CDR3 is built from 17 residues. Germline loops: CDR1 SGDLS, CDR2 YYNGEE. Supplemented by reference TRBV9 and TRBJ2-6, the full variable domain reads DSGVTQTPKHLITATGQRVTLRCSPRSGDLSVYWYQQSLDQGLQFLIQYYNGEERAKGNILERFSAQQFPDLHSELNLSSLELGDSALYFCASSPSGTGTGANVLTFGAGSRLTVL.

The rearrangement links TRBV10-3 to TRBJ2-2; 7 positions match TRBD2. The trim removed 6 bases at V and 0 bases at J, leaving 10 bases unmatched. There are 17 residues in the CDR3. Germline V gene sequence: CDR1 ENHRY, CDR2 SYGVKD. The CDR3 nucleotides are TGTGCCATCAGCCCAGGTAGCGGGTACGCGAACACCGGGGAGCTGTTTTTT. Translating it yields CAISPGSGYANTGELFF.

The rearrangement uses TRBV6-1 and TRBJ1-5; 7 bases fit TRBD1. The CDR3 consists of 13 residues. V shed 5 bases and J 7 bases; nucleotides not matched to a gene: 5. Germline assignment: CDR1 MNHNS and CDR2 SASEGT. The CDR3 DNA reads TGTGCCAGCAGTTTGACAGGGCTACAGCCCCAGCATTTT. It translates to CASSLTGLQPQHF.

Many counts were recorded for this clone. V gene TRBV30 combines with J gene TRBJ2-7, with 7 positions matching TRBD2. Germline-derived CDR1 and CDR2 are GTSNPN and SVGIG (reference sequence). The V and J ends lost 0 bases and 7 bases, in that order; junction bases with no gene match: 6. This CDR3 region has 13 residues. CDR3 in DNA: TGTGCCTGGAGTGTATTGGGGGAGGGAGAGCAGTACTTC. Protein: CAWSVLGEGEQYF.

The chain uses TRBV9 and TRBJ1-6, with 7 bases lining up with TRBD1. V was pared by 4 bases and J by 3 bases, with 7 bases of the junction left unmatched. The germline V gene has CDR1 SGDLS and CDR2 YYNGEE. The CDR3 has 16 residues. The CDR3 DNA sequence: TGTGCCAGCAGCCCCTCGTCAGGGGGCTATAATTCACCCCTCCACTTT. This translates into CASSPSSGGYNSPLHF.

Points on this clone: This sample also contains other DNA sequences that code for the same CDR3. The V and J genes are TRBV6-5 and TRBJ2-2, with 12 positions matching TRBD2. J lost 5 bases, V lost 6 bases, and 4 bases had no gene match. This CDR3 has 15 amino acids. Germline V lookup: CDR1 MNHEY, CDR2 SVGAGI. The CDR3: CASSPGLAGTGELFF. Written as DNA, the CDR3 is TGTGCCAGCAGCCCCGGACTAGCGGGGACCGGGGAGCTGTTTTTT.

As to this clone: The sample carries other DNA sequences with the same CDR3. The rearrangement joins TRBV9 to TRBJ1-3; D might be TRBD1 (5 bases). The CDR3 is 16 residues long. Germline CDR1 and CDR2: SGDLS and YYNGEE. With 0 bases removed from V and 0 bases from J, the gap between germline ends came to 10 bases. CDR3 bases: TGTGCCAGCAGCGTAGATCCAGGGAGCTCTGGAAACACCATATATTTT. Translating it yields CASSVDPGSSGNTIYF.

V usage is TRBV28 and J usage is TRBJ1-1; D call uncertain. Germline V gene sequence: CDR1 MDHEN, CDR2 SYDVKM. The CDR3 is 12 amino acids. With 7 bases removed from V and 8 bases from J, the gap between germline ends came to 14 bases. The CDR3 DNA reads TGTGCCAGCACCTCTACCGGATTGGAAGCTTTCTTT. Protein: CASTSTGLEAFF.

Of note for this clone: This clone may be a read error of a much larger clone one base away. The chain uses TRBV4-3 and TRBJ1-1, with TRBD1 as a possible D gene (6 bases). The CDR3 has 13 amino acids. CDR1 and CDR2 (germline): LGHNA, YSLEER. V lost 5 bases and J lost 1, with 8 bases in between. The CDR3 loop reads CASSVDRNTEAFF. Here the CDR3 DNA reads TGCGCCAGCAGCGTGGACAGGAACACTGAAGCTTTCTTT.

Comment on this clone: The sample carries other DNA sequences with the same CDR3. The gene calls are TRBV29-1 and TRBJ1-2; D is undetermined. The CDR3 runs 9 residues. Germline V CDR1 and CDR2: SQVTM, ANQGSEA. Between the trimmed V and J ends, which lost 1 base and 8 bases, there was a span of 2 bases. The CDR3 DNA follows: TGCAGCGTTGAAGGAGGCTACACCTTC. Protein sequence: CSVEGGYTF.

The gene calls are TRBV10-3 and TRBJ2-5; 7 nucleotides line up with TRBD1. Germline loops: CDR1 ENHRY, CDR2 SYGVKD. This CDR3 spans 14 amino acids. V dropped 2 bases and J dropped 4; count of bases not matched to a gene: 4. CDR3 amino acids: CAISEVTGTETQYF. The CDR3 DNA follows: TGTGCCATCAGTGAGGTGACAGGGACAGAGACCCAGTACTTC.

The CDR3 nucleotides read TGTGCCAGCAGCCTGCGCGGGACAGGGGTCGCTTCACCCCTCCACTTT. Translation gives CASSLRGTGVASPLHF. The chain has TRBV5-6 and TRBJ1-6; 10 bases fit TRBD1. The junction had 10 bases not matched to a gene; V was cut back by 4 bases and J by 9 bases. CDR1 is SGHDT, CDR2 YYEEEE, per germline. There are 16 residues in the CDR3. The full variable domain, rest sourced from reference TRBV5-6 and TRBJ1-6, is DAGVTQSPTHLIKTRGQQVTLRCSPKSGHDTVSWYQQALGQGPQFIFQYYEEEERQRGNFPDRFSGHQFPNYSSELNVNALLLGDSALYLCASSLRGTGVASPLHFGNGTRLTVT.

The chain carries TRBV11-2 and TRBJ1-2; 7 bases are shared with TRBD1. The J segment lost 2 bases and the V segment lost 4 bases, leaving 4 bases of the junction unmatched. From germline, CDR1 is SGHAT and CDR2 FQNNGV. The length of the CDR3 is 14 residues. This chain's CDR3 is CASSSSTGNYGYTF. The DNA for the CDR3 is TGTGCCAGCAGCTCGTCGACAGGGAACTATGGCTACACCTTC.

This sequence joins TRBV6-5 and TRBJ2-5; D may be TRBD1 (6 bases). CDR1 and CDR2 from the germline V gene are MNHEY and SVGAGI. The ends were cut back, 5 bases at V and 5 bases at J, with 15 bases in the middle. The length of the CDR3 is 14 residues. The CDR3 here is CASSESTRGETQYF. The DNA for the CDR3 is TGTGCCAGCAGTGAGTCAACTAGGGGGGAGACCCAGTACTTC.

The chain uses TRBV9 and TRBJ2-2; 8 bases are shared with TRBD1. This CDR3 is built from 15 residues. CDR1 is SGDLS and CDR2 is YYNGEE in the germline V gene. The V and J ends lost 0 bases and 8 bases, in that order; junction bases with no gene match: 6. Here the CDR3 DNA reads TGTGCCAGCAGCGTAGTAGCAGGGGGCGCGGGGGAGCTGTTTTTT. Protein: CASSVVAGGAGELFF.

Turning to this clone: This CDR3 is also generated by other DNA sequences in the sample. This chain uses TRBV18 with TRBJ2-2; unclear D gene. CDR1 and CDR2 (germline): KGHSH, LQKENI. V was pared by 4 bases and J by 2 bases, with 2 bases between. This CDR3 spans 12 amino acids. The CDR3 DNA reads as TGTGCCAGCTCACTCAACACCGGGGAGCTGTTTTTT. Protein product: CASSLNTGELFF.

This chain links TRBV7-2 with TRBJ2-3; D gene uncertain. V lost 1 base, J lost 8 bases, and 10 bases lay in between. The CDR3 has 13 amino acids. Germline V gene lookup returns CDR1 SGHTA and CDR2 FQGNSA. The CDR3 reads CASSLEGRATQYF. The CDR3 DNA is TGTGCCAGCAGCTTAGAGGGTAGGGCTACGCAGTATTTT.

The chain has TRBV7-9 and TRBJ2-7; no definite D call. This CDR3 contains 14 residues. Germline CDR1 reads SEHNR; CDR2 reads FQNEAQ (reference sequence). Trimming took off 2 bases at V and 5 bases at J, with 13 bases between the two ends. The CDR3, as DNA: TGTGCCAGCAGCTTATCCTCTCCTCAAAACGAGCAGTACTTC. Its protein product is CASSLSSPQNEQYF.

This clone appeared a single time. V gene TRBV30 combines with J gene TRBJ1-1; no clear D gene. Trimming removed 2 bases from V and 10 bases from J, with 14 bases in between. Germline V gene sequence: CDR1 GTSNPN, CDR2 SVGIG (reference sequence). The CDR3 length is 12 residues. The CDR3 sequence is CAWSQDRSVAFF. In DNA, the CDR3 is TGTGCCTGGAGTCAAGACCGGTCGGTAGCTTTCTTT. The full variable domain, with the rest looked up from reference TRBV30 and TRBJ1-1, is SQTIHQWPATLVQPVGSPLSLECTVEGTSNPNLYWYRQAAGRGLQLLFYSVGIGQISSEVPQNLSASRPQDRQFILSSKKLLLSDSGFYLCAWSQDRSVAFFGQGTRLTVV.

The chain uses TRBV19 and TRBJ1-4, with 12 bases matching TRBD1. This CDR3 has 14 amino acids. Trimming at V came to 6 bases and at J to 6 bases, leaving 2 bases not matched to a gene. In germline, CDR1 is LNHDA, CDR2 SQIVND (reference sequence). The CDR3 loop reads CASRGTGGDEKLFF. CDR3 bases: TGTGCCAGTAGGGGGACAGGGGGCGATGAAAAACTGTTTTTT.

The rearrangement joins TRBV4-1 to TRBJ1-1, with 9 bases lining up with TRBD1. The CDR3 is 15 residues long. V dropped 3 bases and J dropped 3; count of bases not matched to a gene: 5. CDR1 MGHRA and CDR2 YSYEKL come from the germline V gene. For the CDR3, the DNA is TGCGCCAGCAGCCAGTACGACAGGGGGGACACTGAAGCTTTCTTT. It translates to CASSQYDRGDTEAFF.

With regard to this clone: Mismatch with germline at one junction end may stem from a read error. The chain employs TRBV20-1 and TRBJ2-1; D remains ambiguous. CDR1 is DFQATT and CDR2 is SNEGSKA in the germline V gene (reference sequence). The CDR3 is 11 residues long. CDR3 nucleotide sequence: TGCAGTGCTTTCTCCTCCGGTACCCCCCTCTTC. Its translation is CSAFSSGTPLF.